This T cell receptor (beta chain) was captured by sequencing in a study of cytomegalovirus exposure and HLA in healthy donors. Study-level results: Most TCR sequences were seen very rarely across donors, but some public TCRs occurred in many. In vitro, three CMV-associated chains proved specific for CMV antigens. Reportedly, diagnosis of cytomegalovirus status by the classifier showed high specificity and sensitivity.

For this clone: Its antigen remains unknown.

The data were produced by immunoSEQ multiplex PCR, yet TCRdb's version contains in-frame clones alone and is incomplete. The data show 120,000 or so clones, with roughly nine tenths seen just once and about 2% held by the top ten. The CDR3 totals 15 residues. J lost 5 bases, V lost 4 bases, and 11 bases had no gene match. Germline assignment: CDR1 SEHNR and CDR2 FQNEAQ (reference sequence). From the 120-subject validation cohort, which was separate from the roughly 700-subject first cohort, the donors were drawn. This clonotype was sampled from a woman between 18 and 30 years old in good health and CMV-seronegative. V and J are TRBV7-9 and TRBJ2-7; 7 nucleotides align to TRBD2. The sample comprised PBMCs. CDR3 sequence: CASSWEGLRGNEQYF. The CDR3 DNA is TGTGCCAGCAGCTGGGAGGGACTCCGGGGAAACGAGCAGTACTTC.